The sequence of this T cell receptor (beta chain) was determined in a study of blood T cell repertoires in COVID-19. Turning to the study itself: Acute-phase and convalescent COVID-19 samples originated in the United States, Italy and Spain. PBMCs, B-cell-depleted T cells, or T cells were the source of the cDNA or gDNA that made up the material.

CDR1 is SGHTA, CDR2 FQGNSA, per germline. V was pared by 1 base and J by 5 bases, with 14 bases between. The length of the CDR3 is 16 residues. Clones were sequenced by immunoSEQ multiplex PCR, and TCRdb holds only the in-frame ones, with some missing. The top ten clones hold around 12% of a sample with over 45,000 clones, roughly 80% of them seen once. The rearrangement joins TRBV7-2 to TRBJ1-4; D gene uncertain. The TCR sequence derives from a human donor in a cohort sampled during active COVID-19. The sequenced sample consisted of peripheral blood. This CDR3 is CASSLVWSSLNEKLFF. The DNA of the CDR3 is TGTGCCAGCAGCTTAGTTTGGTCATCCCTAAATGAAAAACTGTTTTTT.